A selection of T cell receptor beta chains follows, all from one sample in a study of blood T cell repertoires in COVID-19. Libraries were prepared by immunoSEQ multiplex PCR; TCRdb keeps only in-frame clonotypes and omits some of them. The sample holds approximately 230,000 clones, around 88% seen once. The material sequenced was peripheral blood. These receptors originate from an older man with acute or convalescent COVID-19. Each CDR3 is given with its conserved first and last residue. D genes are given only for firm matches. Clone size is not always given. Where it is, it says once, few, many or a class for expanded clones.

size,J,V,D,DNA,CDR3
.,TRBJ1-2,TRBV2,TRBD1,TGTGCCAGCAGTCCCCAGGGGGCGGGGGGCTACACCTTC,CASSPQGAGGYTF
.,TRBJ2-5,TRBV5-1,.,TGCGCCAGCAGCTTTGCTACCGAGGAGACCCAGTACTTC,CASSFATEETQYF
.,TRBJ2-3,TRBV29-1,TRBD2,TGCAGCGTTAGCCCCAGCGGGGTGGGGTCAGATACGCAGTATTTT,CSVSPSGVGSDTQYF
once,TRBJ2-5,TRBV6-5,TRBD2,TGTGCCAGCAGTCCCCAGGGACTAGCGGAAGAGACCCAGTACTTC,CASSPQGLAEETQYF
.,TRBJ1-6,TRBV6-5,.,TGTGCCAGCACTCAAACTGGTTCACCCCTCCACTTT,CASTQTGSPLHF
.,TRBJ2-7,TRBV6-6,TRBD1,TGTGCCAGCACCCAGACAGGGGGCTCTTCCTACGAGCAGTACTTC,CASTQTGGSSYEQYF
.,TRBJ1-2,TRBV5-1,.,TGCGCCAGCAGCTTGGCGTCCGGGGTGGCTGGCTACACCTTC,CASSLASGVAGYTF
.,TRBJ2-6,TRBV5-1,.,TGCGCCAGCAGCTTGTCCGACAGTGTCTCTGGGGCCAACGTCCTGACTTTC,CASSLSDSVSGANVLTF
.,TRBJ2-1,TRBV7-8,.,TGTGCCAGCAGCTTAGGGCGAGCGGGTGCCACCTACAATGAGCAGTTCTTC,CASSLGRAGATYNEQFF
.,TRBJ1-1,TRBV25-1,TRBD1,TGTGCCAGCAGTGTCCGGGACAGTATCGCTGAAGCTTTCTTT,CASSVRDSIAEAFF
.,TRBJ1-1,TRBV27,TRBD1,TGTGCCAGCAGTTTACAGGGGGCGAACACTGAAGCTTTCTTT,CASSLQGANTEAFF
.,TRBJ2-1,TRBV2,TRBD2,TGTGCCAGCAGTGCGGGTTGGGCGGGAGGAGTGTACAATGAGCAGTTCTTC,CASSAGWAGGVYNEQFF
.,TRBJ2-3,TRBV5-4,TRBD2,TGTGCCAGCAGCTTGGGGGGGCAGCGGGAGGTAGATACGCAGTATTTT,CASSLGGQREVDTQYF
.,TRBJ2-5,TRBV18,.,TGTGCCAGCTCACCACCGGGGGGACCCCAAGAGACCCAGTACTTC,CASSPPGGPQETQYF
.,TRBJ2-2,TRBV5-6,TRBD2,TGTGCCAGCAGCCCCCTAGCGGGGCTCCAGAACACCGGGGAGCTGTTTTTT,CASSPLAGLQNTGELFF
.,TRBJ2-7,TRBV4-1,.,TGCGCCAGCAGCCAAGCTGACAGCCCCTACGAGCAGTACTTC,CASSQADSPYEQYF
.,TRBJ2-7,TRBV3-1/TRBV3-2,TRBD1,TGTGCCAGCAGCCTAGGGACAGGGGGCGCCTACGAGCAGTACTTC,CASSLGTGGAYEQYF
.,TRBJ2-7,TRBV5-5,TRBD1,TGTGCCAGCAGCAGGGGACAGGGGGTTCAGTTCTACGAGCAGTACTTC,CASSRGQGVQFYEQYF
.,TRBJ2-2,TRBV18,.,TGTGCCAGCTCACCACCTATAGGGGACACCGGGGAGCTGTTTTTT,CASSPPIGDTGELFF
.,TRBJ1-5,TRBV19,.,TGTGCCAGCGGGGAGGGTAATCAGCCCCAGCATTTT,CASGEGNQPQHF
.,TRBJ2-3,TRBV7-8,TRBD2,TGTGCCAGCAGCGTCTGGGGGGGGGAGGCAGATACGCAGTATTTT,CASSVWGGEADTQYF
.,TRBJ1-3,TRBV2,.,TGTGCCAGCGGTCATTCTACTCCCGCTGGAAACACCATATATTTT,CASGHSTPAGNTIYF
.,TRBJ2-6,TRBV7-8,TRBD1,TGTGCCAGCAGCTTAGCTGGACAGGGCTCTGGGGCCAACGTCCTGACTTTC,CASSLAGQGSGANVLTF
once,TRBJ1-1,TRBV5-1,.,TGCGCCAGCAGCCCCCAGACAGTGAACACTGAAGCTTTCTTT,CASSPQTVNTEAFF
.,TRBJ2-2,TRBV19,.,TGTGCCAGTAGTACACTGCTTAGCGCTTCGAACACCGGGGAGCTGTTTTTT,CASSTLLSASNTGELFF
.,TRBJ2-7,TRBV5-5,TRBD1,TGTGCCAGCAGCTGGGGACAGGGCACGGAGCAGTACTTC,CASSWGQGTEQYF
.,TRBJ1-4,TRBV7-9,.,TGTGCCAGCAGCTTAGCGGACAGACTTAATGAAAAACTGTTTTTT,CASSLADRLNEKLFF
.,TRBJ2-7,TRBV5-6,.,TGTGCCAGCAGCTTGCGGAGCCTCTACGAGCAGTACTTC,CASSLRSLYEQYF